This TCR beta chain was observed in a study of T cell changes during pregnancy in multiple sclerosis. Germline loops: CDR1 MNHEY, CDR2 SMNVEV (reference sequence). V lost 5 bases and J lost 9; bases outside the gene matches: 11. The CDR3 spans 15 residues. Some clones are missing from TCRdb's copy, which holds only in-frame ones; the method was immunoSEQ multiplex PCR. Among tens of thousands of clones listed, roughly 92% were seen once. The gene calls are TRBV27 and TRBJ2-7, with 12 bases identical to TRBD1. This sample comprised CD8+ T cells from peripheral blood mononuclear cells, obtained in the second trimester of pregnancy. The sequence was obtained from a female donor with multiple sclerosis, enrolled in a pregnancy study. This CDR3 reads CASSPGSGTGGLQYF. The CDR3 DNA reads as TGTGCCAGCAGTCCCGGCTCCGGGACAGGGGGCCTGCAGTACTTC.